A single sample gave rise to the 21 T cell receptor beta chains below, sequenced in a study of shared clonotypes between healthy human individuals. Profiled with immunoSEQ multiplex PCR; TCRdb holds only in-frame clones, not every one. Of about 2.1 million clones listed, 93% were seen once; the top ten hold approximately 1.7%. Cells designated naive CD8 were CD45RO-negative and were positively selected for CCR7, with terminally differentiated effector memory CD45RA+ cells excluded. Source material: naive CD8+ T cells from PBMCs. Source of these receptors: a man aged 18 to 35 in good health. Some clones in this sample may be carry-over from other donors' samples.

V usage is TRBV29-1 and J usage is TRBJ2-2; D uncertain. The germline V gene has CDR1 SQVTM and CDR2 ANQGSEA. The V end was cut by 6 bases, the J end by 7 bases, with 9 bases between. CDR3 length equals 11 residues. The CDR3 loop is CSVGGGGELFF. The CDR3 DNA reads as TGCAGCGTCGGCGGTGGCGGGGAGCTGTTTTTT.

This clone was counted a few times. This chain connects TRBV5-4 to TRBJ1-2; no reliable D call. Germline assignment: CDR1 SGHNT and CDR2 YYREEE (reference sequence). V shed 4 bases and J shed 4 bases, with 5 bases lying between them. There are 11 residues in the CDR3. DNA of the CDR3: TGTGCCAGCAGCGGGATCTATGGCTACACCTTC. It is translated as CASSGIYGYTF. Drawing the rest from reference TRBV5-4 and TRBJ1-2, the complete variable domain is ETGVTQSPTHLIKTRGQQVTLRCSSQSGHNTVSWYQQALGQGPQFIFQYYREEENGRGNFPPRFSGLQFPNYSSELNVNALELDDSALYLCASSGIYGYTFGSGTRLTVV.

Details on this clone: Within the sample, other DNA sequences also encode this same CDR3. This chain uses TRBV28 with TRBJ2-7, with unresolved D. This CDR3 has 12 residues. With 3 bases removed from V and 4 bases from J, the gap between germline ends came to 7 bases. The germline CDR1 and CDR2 sequences are MDHEN and SYDVKM. In DNA form, the CDR3 reads TGTGCCAGCAGTTTTATGGGTTACGAGCAGTACTTC. It encodes CASSFMGYEQYF.

The chain has TRBV29-1 and TRBJ2-1, with D possibly TRBD2 on 7 matching bases. V lost 3 bases and J lost 0, with 15 bases in between. The CDR3 consists of 16 residues. Per the germline V gene, CDR1 is SQVTM and CDR2 is ANQGSEA. The CDR3 nucleotides read TGCAGCGTTGATGGGGGGCGGGAGAGCTCCTACAATGAGCAGTTCTTC. Its protein product is CSVDGGRESSYNEQFF.

The chain joins TRBV7-9 to TRBJ2-4; 8 positions agree with TRBD1. Trimming took 4 bases from V and 4 from J; bases not matched to a gene: 6. This CDR3 comprises 15 residues. CDR1 is SEHNR and CDR2 is FQNEAQ in the germline V gene (reference sequence). The CDR3 reads CASSSTDRGKNIQYF. The CDR3 region has the DNA TGTGCCAGCAGCTCCACCGACAGGGGAAAAAACATTCAGTACTTC.

The V and J genes are TRBV27 and TRBJ2-5; 9 bases map to TRBD1. Germline trimming cut 8 bases from V and 2 bases from J; bases unmatched to any gene: 3. Germline values: CDR1 MNHEY, CDR2 SMNVEV (reference sequence). The CDR3 has 13 amino acids. The CDR3 DNA is TGTGCCAGCGGTGACAGGGGGCAAGAGACCCAGTACTTC. Translation gives CASGDRGQETQYF.

This chain uses TRBV19 with TRBJ2-1, with 7 bases aligning to TRBD2. The CDR3 is 15 residues long. CDR1 and CDR2 from the germline V gene are LNHDA and SQIVND (reference sequence). Unmatched junction bases numbered 10, after V lost 9 bases and J lost 2 bases. The CDR3 loop is CASLAWEGPYNEQFF. In nucleotides, the CDR3 is TGTGCCAGCTTAGCGTGGGAGGGCCCCTACAATGAGCAGTTCTTC.

Note on this clone: Additional DNA sequences in this sample encode the identical CDR3. The chain joins TRBV27 to TRBJ2-3; D gene ambiguous. Trimming removed 5 bases at V and 0 bases at J, with 6 bases between. This CDR3 spans 13 amino acids. Germline V gene sequence: CDR1 MNHEY, CDR2 SMNVEV (reference sequence). The CDR3 here is CASSPLSTDTQYF. Written as DNA, the CDR3 is TGTGCCAGCAGTCCCCTGAGCACAGATACGCAGTATTTT.

Worth noting for this clone: This specimen includes other DNA sequences encoding the same CDR3. This sequence joins TRBV7-9 and TRBJ2-7; 9 nucleotides align to TRBD2. V shed 1 base, J shed 2 bases, and the junction held 3 bases outside the gene matches. The CDR3 sequence is 15 residues long. Germline values: CDR1 SEHNR, CDR2 FQNEAQ (reference sequence). The CDR3 region has the DNA TGTGCCAGCAGCTTAGGGCTAGCGGGACCCTACGAGCAGTACTTC. This encodes CASSLGLAGPYEQYF. Looking up the rest from reference TRBV7-9 and TRBJ2-7 gives the full variable domain: DTGVSQNPRHKITKRGQNVTFRCDPISEHNRLYWYRQTLGQGPEFLTYFQNEAQLEKSRLLSDRFSAERPKGSFSTLEIQRTEQGDSAMYLCASSLGLAGPYEQYFGPGTRLTVT.

This clone has a single count. The chain joins TRBV2 to TRBJ2-7; either TRBD1 or TRBD2 may fit D (5 bases each). This CDR3 spans 13 amino acids. Looked up from germline, CDR1 is SNHLY and CDR2 is FYNNEI. With 3 bases removed from V and 3 bases from J, the gap between germline ends came to 9 bases. The CDR3: CASSDGGYYEQYF. The CDR3 DNA is TGTGCCAGCAGTGATGGGGGTTACTACGAGCAGTACTTC.

This clone was seen once. The chain is built from TRBV4-2 and TRBJ2-7, with 12 bases aligning to TRBD2. The V and J ends lost 5 bases and 2 bases, in that order; junction bases with no gene match: 4. This CDR3 is built from 15 residues. Germline values: CDR1 LGHNA, CDR2 YNFKEQ. The CDR3 reads CASSFRLAGAYEQYF. In DNA, the CDR3 is TGTGCCAGCAGCTTCCGACTAGCGGGGGCCTACGAGCAGTACTTC.

CDR3 region: CAWTGVRDTQYF. The CDR3 DNA sequence: TGTGCCTGGACAGGGGTACGGGATACGCAGTATTTT. The chain combines TRBV30 with TRBJ2-3; a possible D gene is TRBD1 (6 bases). The germline V and J ends were trimmed by 4 bases and 6 bases, with 11 bases remaining between them. The CDR3 is 12 residues long. Germline V gives CDR1 GTSNPN, CDR2 SVGIG (reference sequence).

This chain links TRBV19 with TRBJ2-5; D not certain. The germline gives CDR1 LNHDA, CDR2 SQIVND (reference sequence). The CDR3 loop spans 12 amino acids. V was clipped by 3 bases and J by 5 bases, with 7 bases between them. DNA of the CDR3: TGTGCCAGTAGTATCGATTATGAGACCCAGTACTTC. This codes for CASSIDYETQYF.

V gene TRBV5-1 combines with J gene TRBJ2-1; 14 nucleotides line up with TRBD2. The CDR3 consists of 18 residues. Germline V lookup: CDR1 SGHRS, CDR2 YFSETQ. V lost 4 bases and J lost 0; bases outside the gene matches: 6. The CDR3 bases are TGCGCCAGCAGCAGGCGACTAGCGGGAGGGAGCTCCTACAATGAGCAGTTCTTC. Translated, it gives CASSRRLAGGSSYNEQFF.

The count of this clone is one. The chain recombines TRBV19 with TRBJ1-3; maybe TRBD1 (5 bases). Germline V CDR1 and CDR2: LNHDA, SQIVND (reference sequence). Trimming took off 9 bases at V and 3 bases at J, with 9 bases between the two ends. The CDR3 extends over 12 amino acids. Here the CDR3 DNA reads TGTGCCAGCCCAGGGAGTGGAAACACCATATATTTT. Its protein product is CASPGSGNTIYF.

The chain couples TRBV29-1 to TRBJ2-1; no clear D gene. The V gene lost 4 bases and the J gene lost 0 bases, with 10 bases spanning the gap. Per the germline V gene, CDR1 is SQVTM and CDR2 is ANQGSEA. The CDR3 runs to 14 residues. This CDR3 reads CSVVGYLSYNEQFF. The CDR3 DNA reads TGCAGCGTTGTTGGGTACCTCTCCTACAATGAGCAGTTCTTC.

The V and J genes are TRBV18 and TRBJ2-7; no clear D. V was shortened by 0 bases and J by 1 base, with 13 bases between the two germline ends. This CDR3 is 16 amino acids long. From germline, CDR1 is KGHSH and CDR2 LQKENI. The CDR3 region has the DNA TGTGCCAGCTCACCACCGAGTACAGCAGCTTCCTACGAGCAGTACTTC. It specifies CASSPPSTAASYEQYF.

The chain joins TRBV7-9 to TRBJ2-2, with 10 nucleotides matching TRBD2. CDR1 and CDR2 (germline): SEHNR, FQNEAQ (reference sequence). With V trimmed by 5 bases and J by 9 bases, 6 bases remained unmatched. The CDR3 has 14 amino acids. The CDR3 DNA follows: TGTGCCAGCAGCCTTACTAGCGGGAACTGGGAGCTGTTTTTT. Its protein is CASSLTSGNWELFF. Full variable domain (remainder filled in from reference TRBV7-9 and TRBJ2-2): DTGVSQNPRHKITKRGQNVTFRCDPISEHNRLYWYRQTLGQGPEFLTYFQNEAQLEKSRLLSDRFSAERPKGSFSTLEIQRTEQGDSAMYLCASSLTSGNWELFFGEGSRLTVL.

The CDR3 coding sequence is TGTGCCAGCCTGGGGTTCGGTGGACAGGGAGGGACAGATACGCAGTATTTT. This sequence encodes CASLGFGGQGGTDTQYF. V is TRBV7-3 and J is TRBJ2-3; TRBD1 is a possible D gene (8 bases). V was clipped by 8 bases and J by 3 bases, with 24 bases between them. Germline lookup yields CDR1 SGHTA and CDR2 FQGTGA. The CDR3 is made up of 17 amino acids.

This chain uses TRBV7-9 with TRBJ1-4, with 8 bases matching TRBD1. Germline V gives CDR1 SEHNR, CDR2 FQNEAQ (reference sequence). Losses at the gene ends were 5 bases for V and 8 bases for J; bases not matched to a gene: 13. The CDR3 runs 16 residues. The CDR3 protein is CASSLDSGGAWEKLFF. As DNA, the CDR3 is TGTGCCAGCAGCCTCGATTCAGGGGGCGCCTGGGAAAAACTGTTTTTT.

The J gene is TRBJ1-2, the V gene TRBV7-2; unclear D gene. V was trimmed by 5 bases and J by 4 bases, leaving 17 bases between them. The germline V gene encodes CDR1 SGHTA and CDR2 FQGNSA. This CDR3 comprises 15 residues. DNA for the CDR3: TGTGCCAGCAGCCCAGCCCCGGCGCAGCTCTATGGCTACACCTTC. Amino acids: CASSPAPAQLYGYTF.